The 7 T cell receptor beta chains below were found in one sample sequenced in a study of shared clonotypes between healthy human individuals (dated by TCRdb to 2020 to 2022). CD8 naive samples consisted of CD45RO-negative cells that were positively selected for CCR7, yielding a CD45RA+CCR7+ population without TemRA cells. To prepare the library, the immunoSEQ multiplex PCR assay was applied. The table comes from immuneACCESS by way of TCRdb, which keeps in-frame sequences with V and J called. Part of the clones is missing from these tables; in studies checked, under half for an unresolved V gene and the rest for unknown reasons. Recorded for this sample are millions of clones; under 95% of them occurred a single time. The ten largest clones add up to over 1.5% of the sample. The sample was naive CD8+ T cells from PBMCs. The sample's cell subset or site label is to be understood as: CD45RA+CCR7+. These receptors all stem from a man between 18 and 35 years old in good health. Some clones in this sample may be carry-over from other donors' samples.

The chain couples TRBV27 to TRBJ1-5, with D possibly matching TRBD1 (5 bases). Trimming pared 5 bases from V and 7 bases from J, leaving 15 bases between. Germline V gene sequence: CDR1 MNHEY, CDR2 SMNVEV (reference sequence). The CDR3 consists of 14 residues. The CDR3 nucleotides are TGTGCCAGCAGTCTCGCGGGGGGGATCCAGCCCCAGCATTTT. Amino acid sequence: CASSLAGGIQPQHF.

V gene TRBV28 combines with J gene TRBJ2-5, with TRBD2 matching over 11 bases. Trimming took 6 bases from V and 5 from J; bases not matched to a gene: 11. CDR1 and CDR2 (germline): MDHEN, SYDVKM. The CDR3 consists of 16 residues. The CDR3 sequence is CASRQIAGGPPETQYF. CDR3 nucleotide sequence: TGTGCCAGCAGACAAATAGCGGGAGGGCCTCCGGAGACCCAGTACTTC.

This clone was detected only once. Within the sample, other DNA sequences also encode this same CDR3. The CDR3 loop is CASSLDRTGGNEQYF. The CDR3, as DNA: TGTGCCAGCAGCTTAGACAGGACAGGGGGCAATGAGCAGTACTTC. This sequence joins TRBV11-2 and TRBJ2-7, with TRBD1 matching 11 bases. This CDR3 has 15 amino acids. V gave up 0 bases and J gave up 7 bases; unmatched junction bases: 5. Germline loops: CDR1 SGHAT, CDR2 FQNNGV.

The chain combines TRBV4-2 with TRBJ2-7; TRBD2 aligns across 10 bases. Germline trimming cut 2 bases from V and 3 bases from J; bases unmatched to any gene: 7. CDR3 size: 16 residues. Germline V gene data show CDR1 as LGHNA and CDR2 as YNFKEQ. The CDR3 sequence: CASSQSSGSAIYEQYF. The CDR3 DNA follows: TGTGCCAGCAGCCAATCTAGCGGGAGTGCTATCTACGAGCAGTACTTC.

DNA of the CDR3: TGTGCCAGCAGTTGGACAGGGGGCAGGGGTGGCTACACCTTC. Its translation is CASSWTGGRGGYTF. The chain carries TRBV27 and TRBJ1-2, with 11 nucleotides matching TRBD1. The CDR3 has 14 residues. CDR1 and CDR2 from the germline V gene are MNHEY and SMNVEV (reference sequence). The V and J ends lost 4 bases and 7 bases, in that order; junction bases with no gene match: 5.

The V and J genes are TRBV28 and TRBJ1-2, with D tentatively TRBD1 (6 bases). V was trimmed by 2 bases and J by 7 bases, leaving 20 bases between them. CDR3 size: 16 residues. Looked up from germline, CDR1 is MDHEN and CDR2 is SYDVKM. The CDR3 DNA follows: TGTGCCAGCAGTTTAGTTTCGGGGGGCCGGGTAGCTGGCTACACCTTC. Its translation: CASSLVSGGRVAGYTF.

V usage is TRBV18 and J usage is TRBJ2-2; the D is unclear. The CDR3 consists of 17 residues. Germline V lookup: CDR1 KGHSH, CDR2 LQKENI. Trimming cost V 2 bases and J 0 bases, with 13 bases left between them. This CDR3 reads CASSPSAWLANTGELFF. The CDR3 bases are TGTGCCAGCTCACCATCGGCGTGGCTGGCGAACACCGGGGAGCTGTTTTTT.